These T cell receptor beta chains were read from a single sample in a study of blood T cells in healthy people across ages. TCRdb reanalysed the 5' RACE reads using MiXCR and keeps one entry per CDR3 protein. This table has approximately 1.5 million distinct CDR3 sequences, roughly 43% appearing once. Sequenced: blood. The receptors come from a young woman in good health. CDR3s include the opening cysteine and the closing phenylalanine or tryptophan. Each record gives: D gene, clone size, V gene, CDR3 length, J gene, CDR3 DNA, CDR3 protein. The D gene is left open where the match is weak. Expanded clones get a size class; other rows say once, few or many, or leave the size out.

d_call: TRBD1; clone_size: -; v_call: TRBV20-1; cdr3_length: 16; j_call: TRBJ2-5; cdr3_nt: TGCAGTGCTAGAGGCCACGGGGGGACAGGGTACAATGAGCAGTACTTC; cdr3_aa: CSARGHGGTGYNEQYF
d_call: TRBD1; clone_size: few; v_call: TRBV6-2/TRBV6-3; cdr3_length: 12; j_call: TRBJ2-1; cdr3_nt: TGTGCCAGCGGGACAGGGGTCAATGAGCAGTTCTTC; cdr3_aa: CASGTGVNEQFF
d_call: -; clone_size: -; v_call: TRBV14; cdr3_length: 15; j_call: TRBJ2-7; cdr3_nt: TGTGCCAGCAGCCAGATTTGGGAGTCGCATAATGAGCAGTACTTC; cdr3_aa: CASSQIWESHNEQYF
d_call: TRBD2; clone_size: few; v_call: TRBV6-2/TRBV6-3; cdr3_length: 15; j_call: TRBJ2-7; cdr3_nt: TGTGCCAGCAGTTTCGATAGCGGGGGGCGTCGAGAGCAGTACTTC; cdr3_aa: CASSFDSGGRREQYF
d_call: -; clone_size: -; v_call: TRBV28; cdr3_length: 12; j_call: TRBJ1-1; cdr3_nt: TGTGCCACCGGGACAACGAACACTGAAGCTTTCTTT; cdr3_aa: CATGTTNTEAFF
d_call: -; clone_size: -; v_call: TRBV29-1; cdr3_length: 16; j_call: TRBJ2-6; cdr3_nt: TGCAGCGCCACTACAGAGACTGGCTCTGGGGCCAACGTCCTGACTTTC; cdr3_aa: CSATTETGSGANVLTF
d_call: -; clone_size: -; v_call: TRBV3-1; cdr3_length: 15; j_call: TRBJ2-2; cdr3_nt: TGTGCCAGCAGCCAAGAACATAGTGGCACCGGGGAGCTGTTTTTT; cdr3_aa: CASSQEHSGTGELFF
d_call: -; clone_size: -; v_call: TRBV6-5; cdr3_length: 15; j_call: TRBJ2-6; cdr3_nt: TGTGCCAGCATAATGCGGGGCTCTGGGGCCAACGTCCTGACTTTC; cdr3_aa: CASIMRGSGANVLTF
d_call: -; clone_size: -; v_call: TRBV27; cdr3_length: 15; j_call: TRBJ2-7; cdr3_nt: TGTGCCAGCAGTTTAGCGGCCGTTCCATCCTACGAGCAGTACTTC; cdr3_aa: CASSLAAVPSYEQYF
d_call: -; clone_size: -; v_call: TRBV7-9; cdr3_length: 18; j_call: TRBJ2-7; cdr3_nt: TGTGCCAGCAGCGGACAGACTTACAACAGGGAGTTGTCCTACGAGCAGTACTTC; cdr3_aa: CASSGQTYNRELSYEQYF
d_call: TRBD2; clone_size: -; v_call: TRBV7-9; cdr3_length: 16; j_call: TRBJ2-7; cdr3_nt: TGTGCCAGCAGCCCCCTCGTCACTAGCGGGAGCTACGAGCAGTACTTC; cdr3_aa: CASSPLVTSGSYEQYF
d_call: TRBD1; clone_size: -; v_call: TRBV27; cdr3_length: 15; j_call: TRBJ2-1; cdr3_nt: TGTGCCAGCAGTGGCCGGACAGGCGTCCAAGAGACCCAGTTCTTC; cdr3_aa: CASSGRTGVQETQFF
d_call: -; clone_size: -; v_call: TRBV7-2; cdr3_length: 15; j_call: TRBJ2-1; cdr3_nt: TGTGCCAGCGGCATTTTTGCGGGGCCCTCCAATGAGCAGTTCTTC; cdr3_aa: CASGIFAGPSNEQFF
d_call: TRBD2; clone_size: few; v_call: TRBV7-9; cdr3_length: 16; j_call: TRBJ2-3; cdr3_nt: TGTGCCAGCAGCATAGGACTAGCGGGGGTGGGAGATACGCAGTATTTT; cdr3_aa: CASSIGLAGVGDTQYF
d_call: -; clone_size: -; v_call: TRBV4-2; cdr3_length: 15; j_call: TRBJ1-2; cdr3_nt: TGTGCCAGCAGCCAAGACTCCCGGGACTACTATGGCTACACCTTC; cdr3_aa: CASSQDSRDYYGYTF
d_call: TRBD2; clone_size: few; v_call: TRBV29-1; cdr3_length: 14; j_call: TRBJ2-5; cdr3_nt: TGCAGCACCAAGGGACTAGCGATTACAGGGACCCAGTACTTC; cdr3_aa: CSTKGLAITGTQYF
d_call: -; clone_size: -; v_call: TRBV7-2; cdr3_length: 15; j_call: TRBJ2-7; cdr3_nt: TGTGCCAGCAGCGCCCGACTATGGACTGACTACGAGCAGTACTTC; cdr3_aa: CASSARLWTDYEQYF
d_call: -; clone_size: -; v_call: TRBV18; cdr3_length: 16; j_call: TRBJ2-7; cdr3_nt: TGTGCCAGCTCACGCTGGGACGGCGAAAGCTCCTACGAGCAGTACTTC; cdr3_aa: CASSRWDGESSYEQYF
d_call: -; clone_size: -; v_call: TRBV5-5; cdr3_length: 16; j_call: TRBJ2-1; cdr3_nt: TGTGCCAGCAGCTTGGATACCACGCGGATATACAATGAGCAGTTCTTC; cdr3_aa: CASSLDTTRIYNEQFF
d_call: -; clone_size: -; v_call: TRBV28; cdr3_length: 13; j_call: TRBJ2-7; cdr3_nt: TGTGCCAGCACTCCTATCGGGACTTACGAGCAGTACTTC; cdr3_aa: CASTPIGTYEQYF
d_call: TRBD2; clone_size: -; v_call: TRBV6-5; cdr3_length: 14; j_call: TRBJ2-1; cdr3_nt: TGTGCCAGCAGTTATCCGGGGGGGAGGAATGAGCAGTTCTTC; cdr3_aa: CASSYPGGRNEQFF
d_call: -; clone_size: -; v_call: TRBV3-1; cdr3_length: 14; j_call: TRBJ2-5; cdr3_nt: TGTGCCAGCAGCCCCCCCGTGGCCCCAGAGACCCAGTACTTC; cdr3_aa: CASSPPVAPETQYF